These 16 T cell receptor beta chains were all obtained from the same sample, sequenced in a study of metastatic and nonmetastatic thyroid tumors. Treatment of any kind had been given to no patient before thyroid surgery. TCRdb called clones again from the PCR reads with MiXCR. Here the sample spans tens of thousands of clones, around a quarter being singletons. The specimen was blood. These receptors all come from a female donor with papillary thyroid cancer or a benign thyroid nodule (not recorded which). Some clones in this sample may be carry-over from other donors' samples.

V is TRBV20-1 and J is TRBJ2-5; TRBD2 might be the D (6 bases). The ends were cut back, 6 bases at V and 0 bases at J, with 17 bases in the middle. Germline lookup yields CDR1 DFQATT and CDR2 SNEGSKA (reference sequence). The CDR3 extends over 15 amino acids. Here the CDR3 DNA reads TGCAGTGCCAGTTCGGGAGAGCTGTACCAAGAGACCCAGTACTTC. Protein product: CSASSGELYQETQYF.

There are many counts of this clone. CDR3 sequence: CASSRDTDTQYF. CDR3 DNA: TGTGCCAGCAGCAGGGACACAGATACGCAGTATTTT. V gene TRBV3-1 combines with J gene TRBJ2-3; the D is unclear. There are 12 residues in the CDR3. Between the trimmed V and J ends, which lost 5 bases and 2 bases, there was a span of 5 bases. Germline assignment: CDR1 LGHDT and CDR2 YNNKEL (reference sequence).

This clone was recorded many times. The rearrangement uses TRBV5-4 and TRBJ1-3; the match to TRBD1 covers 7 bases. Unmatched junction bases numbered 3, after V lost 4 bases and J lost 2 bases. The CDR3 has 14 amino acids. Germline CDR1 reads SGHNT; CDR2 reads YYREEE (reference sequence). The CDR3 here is CASSRRGPGNTIYF. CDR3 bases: TGTGCCAGCAGCCGGAGGGGGCCTGGAAACACCATATATTTT.

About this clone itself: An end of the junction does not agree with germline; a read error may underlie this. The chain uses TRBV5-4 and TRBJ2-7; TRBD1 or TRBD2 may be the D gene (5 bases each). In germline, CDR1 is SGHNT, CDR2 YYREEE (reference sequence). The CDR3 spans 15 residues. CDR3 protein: CAGSSTGGTRYEQYF. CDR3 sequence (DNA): TGTGCCGGCAGCTCCACTGGGGGAACGCGTTACGAGCAGTACTTC.

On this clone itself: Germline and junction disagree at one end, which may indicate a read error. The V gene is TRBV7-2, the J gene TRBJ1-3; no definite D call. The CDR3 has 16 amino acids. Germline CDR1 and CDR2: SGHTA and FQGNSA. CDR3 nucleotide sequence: TGTGCCAGCAGCCTAACGGACGGGGTCTCTGGAAACACCATGTATTTT. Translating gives CASSLTDGVSGNTMYF.

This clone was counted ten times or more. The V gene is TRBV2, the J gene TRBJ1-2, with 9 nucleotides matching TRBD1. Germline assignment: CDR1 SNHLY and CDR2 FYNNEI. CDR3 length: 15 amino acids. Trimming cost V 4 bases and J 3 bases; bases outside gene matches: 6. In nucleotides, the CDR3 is TGTGCCAGCAGTGCCAGGGGACAGGGTCACTATGGCTACACCTTC. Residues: CASSARGQGHYGYTF.

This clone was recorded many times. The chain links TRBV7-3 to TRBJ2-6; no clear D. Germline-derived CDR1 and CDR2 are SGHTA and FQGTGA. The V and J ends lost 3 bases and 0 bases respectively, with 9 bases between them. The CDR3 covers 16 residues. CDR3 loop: CASSFYKSSGANVLTF. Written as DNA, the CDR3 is TGTGCCAGCAGCTTTTATAAGAGCTCTGGGGCCAACGTCCTGACTTTC.

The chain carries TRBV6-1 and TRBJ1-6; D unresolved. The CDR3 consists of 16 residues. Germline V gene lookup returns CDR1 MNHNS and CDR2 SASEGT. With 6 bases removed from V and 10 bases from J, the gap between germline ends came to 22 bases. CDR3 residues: CASRTRGRTRGSPLHF. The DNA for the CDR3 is TGTGCCAGCAGAACTCGCGGACGGACTCGGGGATCACCCCTCCACTTT.

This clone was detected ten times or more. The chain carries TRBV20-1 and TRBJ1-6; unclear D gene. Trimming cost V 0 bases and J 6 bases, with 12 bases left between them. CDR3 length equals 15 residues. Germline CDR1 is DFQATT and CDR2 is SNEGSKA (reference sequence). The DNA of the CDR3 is TGCAGTGCTAGAGAGGGGTCTAGCGGTAATTCACCCCTCCACTTT. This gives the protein CSAREGSSGNSPLHF.

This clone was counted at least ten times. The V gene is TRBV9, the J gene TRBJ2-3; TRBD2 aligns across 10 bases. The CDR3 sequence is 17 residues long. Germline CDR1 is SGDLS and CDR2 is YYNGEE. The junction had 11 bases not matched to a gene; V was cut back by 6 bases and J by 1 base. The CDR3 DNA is TGTGCCAGCACCCGAGAAGTAGCGGGAGGTGGCACAGATACGCAGTATTTT. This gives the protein CASTREVAGGGTDTQYF.

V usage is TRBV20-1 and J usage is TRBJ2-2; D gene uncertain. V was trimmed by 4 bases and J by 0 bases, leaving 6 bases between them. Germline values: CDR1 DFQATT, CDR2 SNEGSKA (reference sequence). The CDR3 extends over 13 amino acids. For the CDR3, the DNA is TGCAGTGCTAATCCAGCGAACACCGGGGAGCTGTTTTTT. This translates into CSANPANTGELFF.

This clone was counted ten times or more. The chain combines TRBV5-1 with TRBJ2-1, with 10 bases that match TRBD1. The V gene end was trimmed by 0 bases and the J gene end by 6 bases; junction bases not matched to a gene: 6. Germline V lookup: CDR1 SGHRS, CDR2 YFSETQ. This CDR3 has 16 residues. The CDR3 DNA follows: TGCGCCAGCAGCTTGGCCCGGACAGGGGGTTCCAATGAGCAGTTCTTC. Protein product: CASSLARTGGSNEQFF.

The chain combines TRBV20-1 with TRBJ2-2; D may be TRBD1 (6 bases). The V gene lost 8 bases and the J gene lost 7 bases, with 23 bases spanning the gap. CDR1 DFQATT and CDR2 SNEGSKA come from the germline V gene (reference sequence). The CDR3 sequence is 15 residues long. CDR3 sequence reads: CSPIVGHGDSGELFF. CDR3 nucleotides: TGCAGTCCTATCGTGGGACATGGGGATAGCGGGGAGCTGTTTTTT.

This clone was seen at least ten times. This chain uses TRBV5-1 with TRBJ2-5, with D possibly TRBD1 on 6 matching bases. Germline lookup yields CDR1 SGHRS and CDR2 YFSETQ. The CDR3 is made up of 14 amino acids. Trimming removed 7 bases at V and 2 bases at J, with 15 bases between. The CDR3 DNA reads TGCGCCAGCTCCATTCCCGGACAGCAAGAGACCCAGTACTTC. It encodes CASSIPGQQETQYF.

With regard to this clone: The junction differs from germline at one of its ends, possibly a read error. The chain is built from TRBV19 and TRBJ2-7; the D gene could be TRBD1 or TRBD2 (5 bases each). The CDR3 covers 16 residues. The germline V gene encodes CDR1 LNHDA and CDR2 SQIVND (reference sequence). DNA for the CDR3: TGTGCCTGTAGTAAAAGAAACGGGGCTGACTCCTACGAGCAGTACTTC. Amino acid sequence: CACSKRNGADSYEQYF.

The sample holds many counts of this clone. The CDR3 sequence is CASSIGVAGRNSPLHF. As DNA, the CDR3 is TGTGCCAGTAGTATAGGGGTTGCGGGGCGAAATTCACCCCTCCACTTT. V gene TRBV19 combines with J gene TRBJ1-6; D perhaps matches TRBD1 (5 bases). Per germline, CDR1 LNHDA and CDR2 SQIVND (reference sequence). The CDR3 has 16 amino acids. Trimming removed 1 base at V and 7 bases at J, with 14 bases between.